The source of this TCR beta chain is a study of CD8 T cells in Susac syndrome. RNA totalling about 0.45 to 1 ug underwent reverse transcription with random hexamers. A multiplex approach, immunoSEQ multiplex PCR, amplified TCR beta CDR3 across 54 Vbeta and 13 Jbeta. In TCRdb, the immunoSEQ multiplex PCR reads were re-called with MiXCR into one record per CDR3 protein. The sample yields almost 450,000 distinct CDR3 sequences, approximately 85% seen once. CDR3 length: 12 amino acids. V lost 6 bases, J lost 5 bases, and 11 bases lay in between. Sequencing of TCR beta was carried out in blood CD8+ and CD4+ T cells. Negative isolation yielded the CD8+ and CD4+ T cells, while FACS enriched the TEMRA cells.

Sequencing was done on a sample of CD8+ T cells from PBMCs. The source of this sequence is a human donor with multiple sclerosis. This chain uses TRBV12-3 or TRBV12-4 with TRBJ2-7, with D perhaps matching TRBD1 (6 bases). CDR3 residues: CASSQGSDEQYF. CDR3 in DNA: TGTGCCAGCAGCCAGGGGAGCGACGAGCAGTACTTC.